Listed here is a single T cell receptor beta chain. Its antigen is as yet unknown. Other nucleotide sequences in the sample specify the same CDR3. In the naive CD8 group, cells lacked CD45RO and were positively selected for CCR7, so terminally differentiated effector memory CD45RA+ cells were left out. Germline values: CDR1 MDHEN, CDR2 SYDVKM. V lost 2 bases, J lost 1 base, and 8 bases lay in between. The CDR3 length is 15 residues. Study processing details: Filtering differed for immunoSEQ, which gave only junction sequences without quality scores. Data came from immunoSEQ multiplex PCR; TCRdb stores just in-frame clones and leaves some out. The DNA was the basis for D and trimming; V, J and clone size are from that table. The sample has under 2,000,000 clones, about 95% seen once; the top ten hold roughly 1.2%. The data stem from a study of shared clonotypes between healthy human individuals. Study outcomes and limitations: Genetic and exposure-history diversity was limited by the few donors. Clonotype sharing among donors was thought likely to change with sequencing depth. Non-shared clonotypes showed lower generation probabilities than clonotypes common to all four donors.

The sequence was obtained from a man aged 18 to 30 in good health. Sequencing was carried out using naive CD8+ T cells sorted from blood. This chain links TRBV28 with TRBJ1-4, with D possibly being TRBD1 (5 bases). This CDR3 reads CASSLNGGTNEKLFF. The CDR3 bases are TGTGCCAGCAGTTTAAATGGGGGAACTAATGAAAAACTGTTTTTT.